The rows below give T cell receptor beta chains drawn from one sample of a study of beta chain features in type 1 diabetes. The data were produced by immunoSEQ multiplex PCR, yet TCRdb's version contains in-frame clones alone and is incomplete. In the table there are about 270,000 clones, 13% to 15% of which are singletons. Sequenced material: naive CD4+ T cells from blood. The receptors come from a man aged 30 to 39 with type 1 diabetes. CDR3s include the opening cysteine and the closing phenylalanine or tryptophan. D genes are given only for firm matches. Rows may omit the clone size; those that give it use once, few, many or a size class.

d_gene: -; j_gene: TRBJ2-2; abundance: few; v_gene: TRBV7-8; CDR3aa: CASSLVFTGELFF; CDR3nt: TGTGCCAGCAGCTTAGTATTCACCGGGGAGCTGTTTTTT
d_gene: TRBD1; j_gene: TRBJ1-4; abundance: -; v_gene: TRBV19; CDR3aa: CASSEQGMSEKLFF; CDR3nt: TGTGCCAGTAGTGAACAGGGGATGAGTGAAAAACTGTTTTTT
d_gene: -; j_gene: TRBJ1-1; abundance: -; v_gene: TRBV28; CDR3aa: CASSLQGGTEAFF; CDR3nt: TGTGCCAGCAGTTTACAGGGAGGCACTGAAGCTTTCTTT
d_gene: TRBD1; j_gene: TRBJ1-4; abundance: -; v_gene: TRBV11-1; CDR3aa: CASSFGTGREKLFF; CDR3nt: TGTGCCAGCAGCTTCGGGACAGGAAGAGAAAAACTGTTTTTT
d_gene: -; j_gene: TRBJ2-6; abundance: -; v_gene: TRBV6-1; CDR3aa: CASSEGSSGANVLTF; CDR3nt: TGTGCCAGCAGTGAAGGGAGCTCTGGGGCCAACGTCCTGACTTTC
d_gene: -; j_gene: TRBJ2-4; abundance: few; v_gene: TRBV7-9; CDR3aa: CASSSAGTKNIQYF; CDR3nt: TGTGCCAGCAGCAGCGCCGGGACCAAAAACATTCAGTACTTC
d_gene: TRBD1; j_gene: TRBJ2-1; abundance: -; v_gene: TRBV9; CDR3aa: CASSARGQTYNEQFF; CDR3nt: TGTGCCAGCAGCGCCAGGGGGCAAACTTACAATGAGCAGTTCTTC
d_gene: TRBD1; j_gene: TRBJ2-5; abundance: -; v_gene: TRBV12-5; CDR3aa: CASGPGQGAETQYF; CDR3nt: TGTGCTAGTGGTCCGGGACAGGGGGCTGAGACCCAGTACTTC
d_gene: TRBD2; j_gene: TRBJ2-7; abundance: -; v_gene: TRBV7-2; CDR3aa: CASSLEGLRTYEQYF; CDR3nt: TGTGCCAGCAGCTTAGAGGGACTAAGAACCTACGAGCAGTACTTC
d_gene: TRBD1; j_gene: TRBJ1-1; abundance: -; v_gene: TRBV7-3; CDR3aa: CASGRGQGTEAFF; CDR3nt: TGTGCCAGCGGAAGGGGGCAAGGCACTGAAGCTTTCTTT
d_gene: -; j_gene: TRBJ2-1; abundance: -; v_gene: TRBV7-2; CDR3aa: CASSITSRAYNEQFF; CDR3nt: TGTGCCAGCAGCATCACTAGCAGGGCCTACAATGAGCAGTTCTTC
d_gene: -; j_gene: TRBJ2-6; abundance: -; v_gene: TRBV5-1; CDR3aa: CASSLARSSGANVLTF; CDR3nt: TGCGCCAGCAGCTTGGCAAGGAGCTCTGGGGCCAACGTCCTGACTTTC
d_gene: TRBD1; j_gene: TRBJ1-2; abundance: few; v_gene: TRBV11-1; CDR3aa: CASSPQGMNYGYTF; CDR3nt: TGTGCCAGCAGCCCACAGGGGATGAACTATGGCTACACCTTC
d_gene: TRBD1; j_gene: TRBJ1-1; abundance: few; v_gene: TRBV5-1; CDR3aa: CASSLGTGDTEAFF; CDR3nt: TGCGCCAGCAGCTTGGGGACAGGGGACACTGAAGCTTTCTTT
d_gene: -; j_gene: TRBJ2-7; abundance: -; v_gene: TRBV5-1; CDR3aa: CASSFTDEADEQYF; CDR3nt: TGCGCCAGCAGCTTTACAGACGAAGCCGACGAGCAGTACTTC
d_gene: -; j_gene: TRBJ1-4; abundance: few; v_gene: TRBV9; CDR3aa: CASSVGVATNEKLFF; CDR3nt: TGTGCCAGCAGCGTAGGAGTTGCAACTAATGAAAAACTGTTTTTT
d_gene: -; j_gene: TRBJ1-2; abundance: -; v_gene: TRBV28; CDR3aa: CASSLPTVNYGYTF; CDR3nt: TGTGCCAGCAGCCTACCGACAGTTAACTATGGCTACACCTTC
d_gene: -; j_gene: TRBJ2-1; abundance: -; v_gene: TRBV18; CDR3aa: CASSPQESSYNEQFF; CDR3nt: TGTGCCAGCTCCCCTCAAGAGAGCTCCTACAATGAGCAGTTCTTC